A selection of T cell receptor beta chains follows, all from one sample in a study of OX40 agonist ivuxolimab in advanced cancers. Clones were read by immunoSEQ multiplex PCR, and TCRdb kept only the in-frame ones, dropping some. The sample has about 67,000 clones; about 87% are singletons. The sequencing used CD4+ or CD8+ T cells sorted from blood, collected in a trial of the OX40 agonist ivuxolimab. These receptors originate from an adult with an advanced solid tumor such as melanoma, head and neck, liver or kidney cancer. Each CDR3 is given with its conserved first and last residue. D genes are given only for firm matches. Where a row states a size, it is once, few, many or the class of an expanded clone; other rows omit it.

V	length	D	size	J	DNA	CDR3
TRBV18	14	.	once	TRBJ1-2	TGTGCCAGCTCACCCTCTGTCGAAGGGTATGGCTACACCTTC	CASSPSVEGYGYTF
TRBV21-1	16	.	medium-sized	TRBJ1-5	TGTGCCAGCATCTGGGGGAGGAGGGTTAGCAATCAGCCCCAGCATTTT	CASIWGRRVSNQPQHF
TRBV7-2	14	TRBD1	.	TRBJ2-7	TGTGCCAGCAGCTTAGGTCAGGGGGCGAACGAGCAGTACTTC	CASSLGQGANEQYF
TRBV29-1	11	.	.	TRBJ2-3	TGCAGCGTCCCATGGGGAGATACGCAGTATTTT	CSVPWGDTQYF
TRBV9	17	TRBD1	.	TRBJ2-7	TGTGCCAGCAGCGTCGCCGACAGGGTCGTTAGCTGGGACGAGCAGTACTTC	CASSVADRVVSWDEQYF
TRBV28	15	TRBD1	.	TRBJ2-5	TGTGCCAGCAGCTATGGGACAGGGATCGGAGAGACCCAGTACTTC	CASSYGTGIGETQYF
TRBV15	16	.	few	TRBJ1-4	TGTGCCACCAGCCAGGACAGAGCTGGAACTAATGAAAAACTGTTTTTT	CATSQDRAGTNEKLFF
TRBV30	14	TRBD1	.	TRBJ2-7	TGTGCCTGGAAGGGGACAGGAATTTCCTACGAGCAGTACTTC	CAWKGTGISYEQYF
TRBV5-1	12	TRBD2	.	TRBJ2-7	TGCGCCAGCAACGGGGACTACTACGAGCAGTACTTC	CASNGDYYEQYF
TRBV7-9	15	.	.	TRBJ1-6	TGTGCCAGCAGCGAAAGTAGTGACGGGGGTTCACCCCTCCACTTT	CASSESSDGGSPLHF
TRBV19	16	TRBD1	.	TRBJ1-5	TGTGCCAGTAGTGGAACCGGGACAGGGGGCATTCAGCCCCAGCATTTT	CASSGTGTGGIQPQHF
TRBV18	14	.	.	TRBJ1-2	TGTGCCAGCTCCAACCCCGGGTCCGCCTATGGCTACACCTTC	CASSNPGSAYGYTF
TRBV7-2	16	TRBD2	.	TRBJ2-7	TGTGCCAGCAGCCTCACGACTAGCGGGGGCCAGCTCGAGCAGTACTTC	CASSLTTSGGQLEQYF
TRBV4-3	15	.	.	TRBJ1-4	TGCGCCAGCAGCCAAGAGGGTGCACGTAATGAAAAACTGTTTTTT	CASSQEGARNEKLFF
TRBV2	13	.	.	TRBJ1-1	TGTGCCAGCAGCATGACAGAGAACACTGAAGCTTTCTTT	CASSMTENTEAFF
TRBV19	12	.	medium-sized	TRBJ1-2	TGTGCCAGTAGAAGCCAGGGCTATGGCTACACCTTC	CASRSQGYGYTF
TRBV5-1	15	.	.	TRBJ2-7	TGCGCCAGCAGCTTGGATACCAGGGATTTGGGCGAGCAGTACTTC	CASSLDTRDLGEQYF
TRBV5-1	17	.	.	TRBJ1-1	TGCGCCAGCAGCTTGCTGCCCGTGGGGGGTTCGAACACTGAAGCTTTCTTT	CASSLLPVGGSNTEAFF
TRBV5-6	13	.	.	TRBJ2-7	TGTGCCAGCAGCCCTTACTCAGGGAACGAGCAGTACTTC	CASSPYSGNEQYF
TRBV18	15	.	.	TRBJ2-1	TGTGCCAGCTCACCGACAAACGGGGACCACAATGAGCAGTTCTTC	CASSPTNGDHNEQFF
TRBV2	15	.	few	TRBJ1-5	TGTGCCAGCAGTCCAGACAGTCTGGGCAATCAGCCCCAGCATTTT	CASSPDSLGNQPQHF
TRBV6-5	13	.	.	TRBJ2-1	TGTGCCAGCAGCCTGGGTCGGGTGAATGAGCAGTTCTTC	CASSLGRVNEQFF
TRBV19	13	.	.	TRBJ1-1	TGTGCCAGTAGTATATCAGGGCTTGGGGAAGCTTTCTTT	CASSISGLGEAFF
TRBV4-3	14	.	.	TRBJ2-3	TGCGCCAGCAGCCAGGATAGTTCCACAGATACGCAGTATTTT	CASSQDSSTDTQYF
TRBV5-1	16	.	.	TRBJ1-1	TGCGCCAGCAGCTTGGTGGCAAGACAGACCAACACTGAAGCTTTCTTT	CASSLVARQTNTEAFF
TRBV10-3	15	.	.	TRBJ2-7	TGTGCCATCAGTGATTTTGGGAGGAGCTCCGGGGAGCAGTACTTC	CAISDFGRSSGEQYF
TRBV30	15	.	.	TRBJ2-7	TGTGCCTGTAACCCTTGGGACATGGGTGGCTACGAGCAGTACTTC	CACNPWDMGGYEQYF
TRBV7-2	16	.	.	TRBJ2-4	TGTGCCAGCAGCTTAGTCGGGACGGGTGGAGGAAACATTCAGTACTTC	CASSLVGTGGGNIQYF
TRBV7-2	19	TRBD2	.	TRBJ2-1	TGTGCCAGCAGCTTTTCGGGACTAGCGGGGCGGGCGTTAGGCAATGAGCAGTTCTTC	CASSFSGLAGRALGNEQFF
TRBV10-1	17	TRBD2	.	TRBJ2-2	TGCGCCAGCAGTGAGCGACTAGCGGGGGGGAACACCGGGGAGCTGTTTTTT	CASSERLAGGNTGELFF
TRBV5-6	16	.	.	TRBJ2-2	TGTGCCAGCAGCTTGGACACGGGAGTAAACACCGGGGAGCTGTTTTTT	CASSLDTGVNTGELFF
TRBV25-1	16	.	.	TRBJ1-2	TGTGCCAGCAGTGAAACCCCTGCCGGGCAGGGGCGCGGCTACACCTTC	CASSETPAGQGRGYTF
TRBV5-1	15	.	.	TRBJ1-1	TGCGCCAGCAGAAGACCTGAAGGTATGAACACTGAAGCTTTCTTT	CASRRPEGMNTEAFF
TRBV9	17	TRBD2	.	TRBJ2-3	TGTGCCAGCAGCGTAGTGGGACTACCCGGAGTGGCAGATACGCAGTATTTT	CASSVVGLPGVADTQYF
TRBV5-8	13	.	.	TRBJ1-2	TGTGCCAGCAGCTCCCAGGAAGGGGCTGGCTACACCTTC	CASSSQEGAGYTF
TRBV20-1	11	TRBD1	few	TRBJ2-5	TGCAGCCCTGACAGGGTAGAGACCCAGTACTTC	CSPDRVETQYF
TRBV7-9	15	.	.	TRBJ2-5	TGTGCCAGCAGCGCGGGACTTTTCGGGCAAGAGACCCAGTACTTC	CASSAGLFGQETQYF
TRBV28	13	.	once	TRBJ1-1	TGTGCCAGCAGGGGGAACCCCGGCGCTGAAGCTTTCTTT	CASRGNPGAEAFF
TRBV30	14	TRBD2	.	TRBJ2-7	TGTGCCTCCGGGACTAGCGGGACCTCCTACGAGCAGTACTTC	CASGTSGTSYEQYF
TRBV6-6	14	TRBD1	.	TRBJ2-7	TGTGCCAGCAGGGCGGGGGACAGGGATAACGAGCAGTACTTC	CASRAGDRDNEQYF
TRBV5-1	15	.	.	TRBJ2-3	TGCGCCAGCAGCCCCGGGGGGACAGACACAGATACGCAGTATTTT	CASSPGGTDTDTQYF
TRBV5-1	16	TRBD2	.	TRBJ2-7	TGCGCCAGCAGCTTGGCTAGTAGCGGGACTCCATTGGAGCAGTACTTC	CASSLASSGTPLEQYF
TRBV28	12	.	few	TRBJ1-6	TGTGCCAGCAGGGGGCAGGGGAGGCCCCTCCACTTT	CASRGQGRPLHF
TRBV7-3	13	.	.	TRBJ2-1	TGTGCCAGCAGCTTAGAAGCAGGCGGGGAGCAGTTCTTC	CASSLEAGGEQFF
TRBV25-1	13	TRBD1	.	TRBJ1-6	TGTGCCAGCATTGGACAGGGGAATTCACCCCTCCACTTT	CASIGQGNSPLHF
TRBV28	14	.	.	TRBJ1-5	TGTGCCAGCAGGGCAGGGCGCGGCAATCAGCCCCAGCATTTT	CASRAGRGNQPQHF
TRBV28	12	.	.	TRBJ1-2	TGTGCCAGCACCTTCGGCCCATATGGCTACACCTTC	CASTFGPYGYTF
TRBV7-9	13	TRBD2	.	TRBJ2-1	TGTGCCAGCAGCCATCCGACTAGCGATGAGCAGTTCTTC	CASSHPTSDEQFF
TRBV7-3	13	.	once	TRBJ1-1	TGTGCCAGCAGCACTGGACAGAACACTGAAGCTTTCTTT	CASSTGQNTEAFF
TRBV5-6	13	TRBD1	few	TRBJ1-6	TGTGCCAGCAGCTCCTTACAGGGGGCACCCCTCCACTTT	CASSSLQGAPLHF
TRBV15	16	.	.	TRBJ1-5	TGTGCCACCAGCAGAGATTTTAGCAGGGGCAATCAGCCCCAGCATTTT	CATSRDFSRGNQPQHF
TRBV18	14	.	.	TRBJ2-3	TGTGCCAGCTCACCACGTCCGGACACAGATACGCAGTATTTT	CASSPRPDTDTQYF
TRBV14	13	.	.	TRBJ1-1	TGTGCCAGCAGCCAAGGCACGAACACTGAAGCTTTCTTT	CASSQGTNTEAFF
TRBV5-4	15	.	few	TRBJ1-4	TGTGCCAGCAGCTTGGCGGGGGATCTGGGTGAAAAACTGTTTTTT	CASSLAGDLGEKLFF
TRBV2	14	.	.	TRBJ2-3	TGTGCCAGCAGTGCGCGGACAAACACAGATACGCAGTATTTT	CASSARTNTDTQYF